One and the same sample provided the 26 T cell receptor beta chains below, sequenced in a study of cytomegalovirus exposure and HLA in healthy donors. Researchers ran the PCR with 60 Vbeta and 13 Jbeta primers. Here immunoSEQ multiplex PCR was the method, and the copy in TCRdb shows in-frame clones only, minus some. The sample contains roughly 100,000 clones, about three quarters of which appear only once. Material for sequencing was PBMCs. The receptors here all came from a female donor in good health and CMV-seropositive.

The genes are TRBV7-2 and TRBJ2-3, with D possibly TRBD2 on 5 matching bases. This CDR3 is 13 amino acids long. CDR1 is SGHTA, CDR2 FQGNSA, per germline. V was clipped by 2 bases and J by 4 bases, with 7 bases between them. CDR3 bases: TGTGCCAGCAGCTTACTACTAGCAGATACGCAGTATTTT. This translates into CASSLLLADTQYF.

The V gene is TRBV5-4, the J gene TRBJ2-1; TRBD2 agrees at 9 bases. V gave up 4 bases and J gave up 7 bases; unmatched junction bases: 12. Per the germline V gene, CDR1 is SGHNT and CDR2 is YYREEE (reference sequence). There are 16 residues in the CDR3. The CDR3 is CASSQPRRGGGNEQFF. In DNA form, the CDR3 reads TGTGCCAGCAGCCAGCCTCGGCGGGGGGGCGGGAATGAGCAGTTCTTC.

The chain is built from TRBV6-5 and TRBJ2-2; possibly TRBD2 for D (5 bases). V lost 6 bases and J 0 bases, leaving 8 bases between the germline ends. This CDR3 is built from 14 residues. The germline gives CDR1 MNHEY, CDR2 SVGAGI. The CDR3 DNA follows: TGTGCCAGCAGGCGGGCCGCGAACACCGGGGAGCTGTTTTTT. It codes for CASRRAANTGELFF.

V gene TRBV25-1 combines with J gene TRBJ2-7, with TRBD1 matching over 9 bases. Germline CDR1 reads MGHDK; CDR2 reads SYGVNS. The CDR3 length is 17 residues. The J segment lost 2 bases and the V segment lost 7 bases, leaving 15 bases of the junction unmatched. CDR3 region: CASTSFGTGKGPYEQYF. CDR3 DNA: TGTGCCAGCACCTCATTCGGGACAGGGAAGGGCCCCTACGAGCAGTACTTC.

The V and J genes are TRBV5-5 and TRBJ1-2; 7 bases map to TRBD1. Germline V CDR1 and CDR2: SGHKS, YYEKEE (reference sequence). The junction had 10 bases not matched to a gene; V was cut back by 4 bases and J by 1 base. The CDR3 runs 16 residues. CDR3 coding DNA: TGTGCCAGCAGCCAGACGACAGGGAAGTTTAACTATGGCTACACCTTC. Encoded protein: CASSQTTGKFNYGYTF.

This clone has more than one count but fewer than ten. The CDR3 DNA reads as TGTGCCAGCAGTGAAGGTGCGGGAGGGCGGGATACGCAGTATTTT. Its protein is CASSEGAGGRDTQYF. The chain recombines TRBV25-1 with TRBJ2-3; 9 bases line up with TRBD2. Germline CDR1 and CDR2: MGHDK and SYGVNS. V gave up 2 bases and J gave up 6 bases; unmatched junction bases: 6. The CDR3 length is 15 residues.

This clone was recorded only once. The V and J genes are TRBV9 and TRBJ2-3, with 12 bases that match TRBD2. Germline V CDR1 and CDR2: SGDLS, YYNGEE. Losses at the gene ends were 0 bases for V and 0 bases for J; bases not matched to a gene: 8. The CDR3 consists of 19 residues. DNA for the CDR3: TGTGCCAGCAGCGTAGGGTGGACTAGCGGGACCTCTAGCACAGATACGCAGTATTTT. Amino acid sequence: CASSVGWTSGTSSTDTQYF.

The CDR3 region is CAWDRDSYGYTF. In DNA, the CDR3 is TGTGCCTGGGACAGGGACAGCTATGGCTACACCTTC. V gene TRBV30 combines with J gene TRBJ1-2; 7 bases are a match to TRBD1. The ends lost 5 bases at V and 4 bases at J; junction bases unmatched: 4. CDR3 size: 12 residues. Germline V lookup: CDR1 GTSNPN, CDR2 SVGIG (reference sequence).

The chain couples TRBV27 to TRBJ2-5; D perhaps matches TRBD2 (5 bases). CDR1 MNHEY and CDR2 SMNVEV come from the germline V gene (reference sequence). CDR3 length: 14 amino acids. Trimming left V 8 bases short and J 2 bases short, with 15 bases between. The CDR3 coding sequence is TGTGCCAGCTCCCCAACTAGGCGGCAAGAGACCCAGTACTTC. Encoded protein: CASSPTRRQETQYF.

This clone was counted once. As DNA, the CDR3 is TGTGCCAGCAGCCTCAGGGGGAATGGCTACACCTTC. Translation: CASSLRGNGYTF. The V and J genes are TRBV5-6 and TRBJ1-2; TRBD1 agrees at 7 bases. Germline V lookup: CDR1 SGHDT, CDR2 YYEEEE. This CDR3 has 12 residues. Germline trimming cut 4 bases from V and 6 bases from J; bases unmatched to any gene: 3.

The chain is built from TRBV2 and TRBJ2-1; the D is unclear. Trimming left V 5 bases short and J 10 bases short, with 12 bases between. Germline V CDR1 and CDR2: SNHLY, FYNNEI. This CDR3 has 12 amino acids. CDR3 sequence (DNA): TGTGCCAGCAGTCACTTTTCCGAGGAGCAGTTCTTC. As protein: CASSHFSEEQFF.

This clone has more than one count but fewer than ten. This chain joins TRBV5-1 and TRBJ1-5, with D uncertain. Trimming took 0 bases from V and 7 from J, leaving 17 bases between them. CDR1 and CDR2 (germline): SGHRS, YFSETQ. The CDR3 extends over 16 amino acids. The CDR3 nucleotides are TGCGCCAGCAGCTTGGATGGCGGCGGGTTAGGACAGCCCCAGCATTTT. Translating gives CASSLDGGGLGQPQHF.

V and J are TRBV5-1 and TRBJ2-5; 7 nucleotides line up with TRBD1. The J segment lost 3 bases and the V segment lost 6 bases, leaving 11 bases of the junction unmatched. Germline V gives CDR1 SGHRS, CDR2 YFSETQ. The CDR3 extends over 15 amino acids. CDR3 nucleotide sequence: TGCGCCAGCAACCTCGAAATAGGGGGCGAAGAGACCCAGTACTTC. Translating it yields CASNLEIGGEETQYF.

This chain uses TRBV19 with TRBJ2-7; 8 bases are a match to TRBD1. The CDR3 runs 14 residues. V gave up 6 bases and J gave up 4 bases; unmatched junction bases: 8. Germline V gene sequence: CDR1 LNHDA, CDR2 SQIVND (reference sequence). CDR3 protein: CASSRTGYGYEQYF. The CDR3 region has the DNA TGTGCCAGTAGCCGGACAGGGTACGGGTACGAGCAGTACTTC.

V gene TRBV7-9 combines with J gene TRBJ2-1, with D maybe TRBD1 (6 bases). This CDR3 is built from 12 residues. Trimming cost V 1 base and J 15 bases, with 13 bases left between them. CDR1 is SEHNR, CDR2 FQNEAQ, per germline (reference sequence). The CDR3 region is CASSLEWDNPFF. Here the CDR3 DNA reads TGTGCCAGCAGCTTAGAGTGGGACAATCCGTTCTTC.

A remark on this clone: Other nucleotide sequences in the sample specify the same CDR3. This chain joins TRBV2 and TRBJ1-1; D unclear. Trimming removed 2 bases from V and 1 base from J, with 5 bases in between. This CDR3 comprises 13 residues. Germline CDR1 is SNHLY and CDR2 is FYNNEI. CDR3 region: CASSERGNTEAFF. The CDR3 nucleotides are TGTGCCAGCAGTGAACGGGGGAACACTGAAGCTTTCTTT.

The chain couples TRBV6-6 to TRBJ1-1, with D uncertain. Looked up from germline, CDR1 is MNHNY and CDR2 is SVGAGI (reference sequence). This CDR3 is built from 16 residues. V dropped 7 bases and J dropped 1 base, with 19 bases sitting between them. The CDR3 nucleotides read TGTGCCAGCACCTCGAGCGAGGGAGAGGGGAACACTGAAGCTTTCTTT. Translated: CASTSSEGEGNTEAFF.

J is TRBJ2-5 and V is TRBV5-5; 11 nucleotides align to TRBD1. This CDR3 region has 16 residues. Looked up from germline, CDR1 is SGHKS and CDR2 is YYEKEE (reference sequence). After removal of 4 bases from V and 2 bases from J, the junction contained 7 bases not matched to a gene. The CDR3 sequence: CASSRGQGEGQETQYF. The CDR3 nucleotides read TGTGCCAGCAGCAGGGGACAGGGGGAGGGTCAAGAGACCCAGTACTTC.

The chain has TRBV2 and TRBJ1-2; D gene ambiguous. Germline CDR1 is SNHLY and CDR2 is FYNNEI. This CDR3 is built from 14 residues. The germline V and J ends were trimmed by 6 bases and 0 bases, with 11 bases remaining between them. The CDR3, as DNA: TGTGCCAGCAGATTTGGCGGTTCTAACTATGGCTACACCTTC. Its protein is CASRFGGSNYGYTF. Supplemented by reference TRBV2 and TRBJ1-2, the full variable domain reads EPEVTQTPSHQVTQMGQEVILRCVPISNHLYFYWYRQILGQKVEFLVSFYNNEISEKSEIFDDQFSVERPDGSNFTLKIRSTKLEDSAMYFCASRFGGSNYGYTFGSGTRLTVV.

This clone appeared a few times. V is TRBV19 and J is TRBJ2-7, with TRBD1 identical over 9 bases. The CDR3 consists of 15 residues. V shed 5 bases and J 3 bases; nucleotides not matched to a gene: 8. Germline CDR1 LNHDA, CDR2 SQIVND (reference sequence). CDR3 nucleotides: TGTGCCAGTAGTGTCGGGACAGGGAAATACTACGAGCAGTACTTC. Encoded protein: CASSVGTGKYYEQYF.

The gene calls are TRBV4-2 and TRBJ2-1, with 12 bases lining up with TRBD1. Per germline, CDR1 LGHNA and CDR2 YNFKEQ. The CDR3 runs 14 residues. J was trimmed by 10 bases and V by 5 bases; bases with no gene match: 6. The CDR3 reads CASSRDRGLQEQFF. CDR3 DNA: TGTGCCAGCAGCAGGGACAGGGGGCTTCAGGAGCAGTTCTTC.

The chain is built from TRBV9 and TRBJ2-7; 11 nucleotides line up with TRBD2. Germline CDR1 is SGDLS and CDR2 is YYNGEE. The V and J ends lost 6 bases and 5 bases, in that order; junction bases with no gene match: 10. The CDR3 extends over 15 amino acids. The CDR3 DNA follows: TGTGCCAGCACCCCCGGGGGACTAGCGGTCCACGAGCAGTACTTC. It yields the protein CASTPGGLAVHEQYF.

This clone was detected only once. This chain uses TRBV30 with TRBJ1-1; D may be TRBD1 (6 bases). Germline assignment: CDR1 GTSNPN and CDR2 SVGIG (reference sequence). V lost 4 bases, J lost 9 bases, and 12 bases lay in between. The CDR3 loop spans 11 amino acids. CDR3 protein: CAWTIGTKAFF. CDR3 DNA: TGTGCCTGGACCATCGGGACAAAAGCTTTCTTT.

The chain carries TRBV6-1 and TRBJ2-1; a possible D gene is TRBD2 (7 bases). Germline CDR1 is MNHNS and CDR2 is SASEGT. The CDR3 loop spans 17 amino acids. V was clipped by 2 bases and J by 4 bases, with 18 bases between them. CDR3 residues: CASSERGASGLYNEQFF. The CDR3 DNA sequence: TGTGCCAGCAGTGAAAGGGGGGCTAGCGGATTATACAATGAGCAGTTCTTC.

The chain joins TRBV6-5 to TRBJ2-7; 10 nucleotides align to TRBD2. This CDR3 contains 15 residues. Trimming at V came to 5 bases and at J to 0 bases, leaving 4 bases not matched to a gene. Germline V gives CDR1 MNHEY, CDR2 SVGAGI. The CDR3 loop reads CASSQRGGPSYEQYF. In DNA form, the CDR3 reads TGTGCCAGCAGTCAGCGGGGGGGGCCCTCCTACGAGCAGTACTTC.

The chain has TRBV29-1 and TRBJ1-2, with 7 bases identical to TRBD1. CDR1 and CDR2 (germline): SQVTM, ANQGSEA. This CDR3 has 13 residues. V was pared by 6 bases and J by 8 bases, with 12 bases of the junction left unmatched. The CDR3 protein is CSVTGILRQGYTF. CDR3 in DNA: TGCAGCGTGACAGGGATCCTTAGGCAGGGCTACACCTTC. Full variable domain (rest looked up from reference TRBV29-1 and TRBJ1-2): SAVISQKPSRDICQRGTSLTIQCQVDSQVTMMFWYRQQPGQSLTLIATANQGSEATYESGFVIDKFPISRPNLTFSTLTVSNMSPEDSSIYLCSVTGILRQGYTFGSGTRLTVV.